This T cell receptor beta chain was sequenced for a study of regulatory T cells in long-lasting Graves disease. Study-level information: It was over 5 years of antithyroid drugs, with positive TSH receptor antibodies, that meant persistent Graves' disease. General study points: Thyroid tissue went unstudied; only peripheral blood was examined. Persistent disease preferred TRBV28, TRBJ1-2 and TRBJ2-5.

Both iRepertoire HTBI primers and Arm-PCR of CDR3 regions were used to build the TCR beta libraries. TCRdb re-called the multiplex PCR reads with MiXCR, one entry per CDR3 protein. The sample shows under 500,000 distinct CDR3 sequences, around 21% of them seen only once. This clonotype was seen many times. What it binds is not known. The V segment lost 5 bases and the J segment 4 bases; nucleotides outside the gene matches: 11. Germline CDR1 is DFQATT and CDR2 is SNEGSKA (reference sequence). This CDR3 is built from 16 residues. Time point in this sample: persistent/refractory GD, antithyroid drugs over 5 years with positive TRAb. Preparation of the TCR library used RNA extracted from PBMCs.

The genes are TRBV20-1 and TRBJ1-5; 10 bases match TRBD1. The clonotype originates from a female donor with Graves disease. This specimen was peripheral blood mononuclear cells (PBMCs), taken when the disease was refractory, from a patient treated with antithyroid drugs. CDR3 DNA sequence: TGCAGTGCTTTACACCGGGACAGGGGCTCGAATCAGCCCCAGCATTTT. This translates into CSALHRDRGSNQPQHF.